A selection of T cell receptor beta chains follows, all from one sample in a study of T cells in Graves' hyperthyroidism and ophthalmopathy. Via MiXCR, TCRdb re-called the multiplex PCR reads, giving one row per CDR3 protein. Here the sample spans 400,000 to 600,000 distinct CDR3 sequences, less than 25% being singletons. The material sequenced was blood. The source is a man between 18 and 29 years old with Graves' hyperthyroidism. Each CDR3 is given with its conserved first and last residue. A D gene is named only where the DNA matches it firmly. Clone size is given for some rows only: seen once, a few or many times, or a class if the clone is expanded.

j_call	clone_size	v_call	d_call	cdr3_aa	cdr3_nt
TRBJ1-1	few	TRBV2	TRBD1	CAGSGTGATEAFF	TGTGCCGGCTCCGGGACAGGGGCCACTGAAGCTTTCTTT
TRBJ2-3	many	TRBV6-1	TRBD2	CASRTSGGTDTQYF	TGTGCCAGCAGGACTAGCGGGGGTACAGATACGCAGTATTTT
TRBJ2-7	many	TRBV28	NA	CASSLLQGDYEQYF	TGTGCCAGCAGTTTATTACAGGGTGACTACGAGCAGTACTTC
TRBJ2-7	many	TRBV6-1	NA	CASSLRVDEQYF	TGTGCCAGCAGTCTCAGGGTGGACGAGCAGTACTTC
TRBJ1-2	many	TRBV20-1	NA	CSAAPQGQGYGYTF	TGCAGTGCTGCCCCCCAAGGCCAGGGCTATGGCTACACCTTC
TRBJ1-2	few	TRBV29-1	TRBD1	CSVPLRRDRDYGYTF	TGCAGCGTTCCCCTCCGTCGGGACAGAGACTATGGCTACACCTTC
TRBJ1-1	many	TRBV2	NA	CASIWNTEAFF	TGTGCCAGCATCTGGAACACTGAAGCTTTCTTT
TRBJ2-7	NA	TRBV6-2/TRBV6-3	TRBD1	CASSYQPPGQGKLEQYF	TGTGCCAGCAGTTACCAACCACCGGGACAGGGAAAACTCGAGCAGTACTTC
TRBJ1-5	many	TRBV28	NA	CASSLFQISNQPQHF	TGTGCCAGCAGTTTATTTCAGATTAGCAATCAGCCCCAGCATTTT
TRBJ2-7	NA	TRBV2	TRBD1	CAREKTGSYEQYF	TGTGCCAGGGAAAAGACAGGGAGCTACGAGCAGTACTTC
TRBJ1-2	many	TRBV12-3/TRBV12-4	NA	CASSSRDFSGYTF	TGTGCCAGCAGTTCCCGGGACTTCTCTGGCTACACCTTC
TRBJ2-5	NA	TRBV7-2	TRBD2	CASSYSTSGGGETQYF	TGTGCCAGCAGCTACTCCACTAGCGGAGGGGGAGAGACCCAGTACTTC
TRBJ2-2	many	TRBV6-5	NA	CASSLRGVGAGTGELFF	TGTGCCAGCAGTCTACGGGGTGTGGGGGCCGGGACCGGGGAGCTGTTTTTT
TRBJ1-1	few	TRBV6-5	NA	CASSYKLARTENTEAFF	TGTGCCAGCAGTTACAAGCTAGCCCGGACAGAGAACACTGAAGCTTTCTTT
TRBJ2-7	NA	TRBV7-2	TRBD1	CASSLAGDRRYEQYF	TGTGCCAGCAGCTTAGCCGGGGACAGAAGATACGAGCAGTACTTC
TRBJ2-7	few	TRBV28	TRBD1	CASSHTGTGPYEQYF	TGTGCCAGCAGTCACACCGGGACAGGGCCCTACGAGCAGTACTTC
TRBJ2-7	few	TRBV12-3/TRBV12-4	NA	CASPQRNEQYF	TGTGCCAGCCCACAAAGGAACGAGCAGTACTTC
TRBJ1-3	many	TRBV7-2	NA	CASSPRRTVGNTIYF	TGTGCCAGCAGCCCGAGGCGGACAGTTGGAAACACCATATATTTT
TRBJ1-3	many	TRBV12-3/TRBV12-4	NA	CASSPDFGSSGNTIYF	TGTGCCAGCAGTCCCGACTTTGGGAGCTCTGGAAACACCATATATTTT
TRBJ1-6	NA	TRBV11-2	TRBD1	CASSSGTGANNSPLHF	TGTGCCAGCAGCTCGGGGACAGGGGCGAATAATTCACCCCTCCACTTT
TRBJ1-2	once	TRBV7-3	NA	CASSMGTSRGYTF	TGTGCCAGCAGCATGGGGACAAGCCGCGGCTACACCTTC
TRBJ2-7	few	TRBV18	TRBD1	CASSLWTGTYEQYF	TGTGCCAGCTCACTGTGGACAGGAACCTACGAGCAGTACTTC
TRBJ1-5	many	TRBV12-3/TRBV12-4	NA	CASSLKGGYDLQHF	TGTGCCAGCAGTTTGAAGGGGGGTTATGACCTCCAGCATTTT
TRBJ1-2	many	TRBV5-1	NA	CASSPLRVARADGYTF	TGCGCCAGCAGCCCCCTGAGAGTGGCAAGGGCGGATGGCTACACCTTC
TRBJ1-2	many	TRBV5-6	NA	CASSLYQVTKDYGYTF	TGTGCCAGCAGCTTGTACCAGGTCACGAAGGACTATGGCTACACCTTC
TRBJ2-2	NA	TRBV5-4	TRBD1	CASSLEGTGMEPGELFF	TGTGCCAGCAGCTTGGAGGGGACAGGGATGGAACCCGGGGAGCTGTTTTTT
TRBJ2-5	many	TRBV2	TRBD2	CASSAFTSGGGETQYF	TGTGCCAGCAGCGCCTTCACTAGCGGGGGAGGGGAGACCCAGTACTTC
TRBJ1-1	many	TRBV7-3	NA	CASSNLPPSGTEAFF	TGTGCCAGCAGCAATTTACCTCCTTCGGGGACTGAAGCTTTCTTT
TRBJ2-7	many	TRBV11-1	NA	CASSLVITTGQRGYEQYF	TGTGCCAGCAGCTTAGTCATTACGACGGGGCAAAGAGGCTACGAGCAGTACTTC
TRBJ2-7	many	TRBV14	TRBD1	CASSQTGTGGVQYF	TGTGCCAGCAGCCAGACCGGGACAGGGGGCGTGCAGTACTTC
TRBJ1-1	many	TRBV12-3/TRBV12-4	TRBD1	CASSLGAGGRTEAFF	TGTGCCAGCAGTTTGGGGGCAGGGGGCCGAACTGAAGCTTTCTTT
TRBJ1-1	many	TRBV5-1	NA	CASSFGITMNTEAFF	TGCGCCAGCAGCTTCGGTATAACGATGAACACTGAAGCTTTCTTT
TRBJ1-1	many	TRBV28	NA	CASSLIWNTEAFF	TGTGCCAGCAGTCTTATCTGGAACACTGAAGCTTTCTTT
TRBJ1-6	NA	TRBV20-1	NA	CSAAGFFKSPLHF	TGCAGTGCGGCAGGGTTCTTCAAGTCACCCCTCCACTTT
TRBJ2-7	many	TRBV9	TRBD2	CASSPRLAGEYEQYF	TGTGCCAGCAGCCCAAGACTAGCGGGGGAATACGAGCAGTACTTC
TRBJ2-7	few	TRBV6-5	TRBD1	CASSSGTGYSSRQYF	TGTGCCAGCAGTTCCGGGACAGGTTATAGTTCAAGGCAGTACTTC
TRBJ1-5	NA	TRBV2	NA	CASSDRAGNQPQHF	TGTGCCAGCAGTGACAGGGCTGGCAATCAGCCCCAGCATTTT
TRBJ1-5	few	TRBV2	NA	CASEPGSEGVQPQHF	TGTGCCAGCGAACCGGGCTCGGAGGGCGTTCAGCCCCAGCATTTT
TRBJ1-5	NA	TRBV18	NA	CASSQNVGGFNQPQHF	TGTGCCAGCTCTCAGAACGTGGGGGGATTCAATCAGCCCCAGCATTTT
TRBJ1-3	NA	TRBV30	NA	CAWSVWDGNTIYF	TGTGCCTGGAGTGTATGGGACGGAAACACCATATATTTT
TRBJ1-5	NA	TRBV20-1	TRBD1	CSASRDSTMEPQHF	TGCAGTGCTTCCCGGGACAGCACTATGGAGCCCCAGCATTTT
TRBJ2-5	many	TRBV7-8	NA	CASSYRTVFPQETQYF	TGTGCCAGCAGCTACCGGACAGTTTTCCCTCAAGAGACCCAGTACTTC
TRBJ2-2	NA	TRBV9	NA	CASSVGSGRWGGELFF	TGTGCCAGCAGCGTAGGTTCCGGACGGTGGGGAGGGGAGCTGTTTTTT
TRBJ2-7	many	TRBV7-8	NA	CASSLAFRTYEQYF	TGTGCCAGCAGCTTAGCTTTCAGGACCTACGAGCAGTACTTC
TRBJ2-5	many	TRBV12-3/TRBV12-4	NA	CASSEDGRKGETQYF	TGTGCCAGCAGTGAGGACGGACGGAAGGGGGAGACCCAGTACTTC
TRBJ2-7	NA	TRBV7-8	NA	CASSPKRWEDRVEQYF	TGTGCCAGCAGCCCAAAGCGGTGGGAGGACAGAGTGGAGCAGTACTTC
TRBJ1-5	many	TRBV28	NA	CASSSKSGGNQPQHF	TGTGCCAGCAGTTCAAAATCGGGGGGCAATCAGCCCCAGCATTTT
TRBJ2-2	few	TRBV11-2	NA	CASSSIEAGELFF	TGTGCCAGCAGCTCAATAGAGGCCGGGGAGCTGTTTTTT
TRBJ2-2	NA	TRBV19	TRBD1	CASRTGFGEPFF	TGTGCCAGTAGGACAGGGTTCGGGGAGCCGTTTTTT
TRBJ2-7	many	TRBV27	NA	CASSPLGGQYGKQYF	TGTGCCAGCAGCCCACTCGGGGGACAGTATGGGAAGCAGTACTTC
TRBJ2-7	many	TRBV5-1	NA	CASSLDSSFISGSSYEQYF	TGCGCCAGCAGCTTGGATTCTAGCTTTATCAGCGGAAGCTCCTACGAGCAGTACTTC
TRBJ1-1	many	TRBV12-3/TRBV12-4	NA	CATTIRLLLNTEAFF	TGTGCCACCACGATCCGCCTCCTACTGAACACTGAAGCTTTCTTT
TRBJ1-1	many	TRBV7-8	NA	CASSLGVGNAEAFF	TGTGCCAGCAGCTTAGGTGTAGGTAACGCTGAAGCTTTCTTT
TRBJ1-2	many	TRBV3-1	NA	CASSQRTGGYGYTF	TGTGCCAGCAGCCAAAGGACCGGCGGCTATGGCTACACCTTC
TRBJ2-7	many	TRBV12-3/TRBV12-4	TRBD1	CASSLEGTGAYEQYF	TGTGCCAGCAGTTTAGAGGGGACAGGTGCCTACGAGCAGTACTTC
TRBJ2-7	NA	TRBV6-1	NA	CASSVADSFYEQYF	TGTGCCAGCAGTGTTGCAGACAGCTTCTACGAGCAGTACTTC
TRBJ2-5	many	TRBV27	TRBD1	CASSPGQGEGTQYF	TGTGCCAGCAGTCCTGGACAGGGGGAAGGAACCCAGTACTTC
TRBJ2-5	many	TRBV11-1	TRBD2	CASSLRSGLAGFQETQYF	TGTGCCAGCAGCTTAAGGAGCGGACTAGCGGGGTTCCAAGAGACCCAGTACTTC